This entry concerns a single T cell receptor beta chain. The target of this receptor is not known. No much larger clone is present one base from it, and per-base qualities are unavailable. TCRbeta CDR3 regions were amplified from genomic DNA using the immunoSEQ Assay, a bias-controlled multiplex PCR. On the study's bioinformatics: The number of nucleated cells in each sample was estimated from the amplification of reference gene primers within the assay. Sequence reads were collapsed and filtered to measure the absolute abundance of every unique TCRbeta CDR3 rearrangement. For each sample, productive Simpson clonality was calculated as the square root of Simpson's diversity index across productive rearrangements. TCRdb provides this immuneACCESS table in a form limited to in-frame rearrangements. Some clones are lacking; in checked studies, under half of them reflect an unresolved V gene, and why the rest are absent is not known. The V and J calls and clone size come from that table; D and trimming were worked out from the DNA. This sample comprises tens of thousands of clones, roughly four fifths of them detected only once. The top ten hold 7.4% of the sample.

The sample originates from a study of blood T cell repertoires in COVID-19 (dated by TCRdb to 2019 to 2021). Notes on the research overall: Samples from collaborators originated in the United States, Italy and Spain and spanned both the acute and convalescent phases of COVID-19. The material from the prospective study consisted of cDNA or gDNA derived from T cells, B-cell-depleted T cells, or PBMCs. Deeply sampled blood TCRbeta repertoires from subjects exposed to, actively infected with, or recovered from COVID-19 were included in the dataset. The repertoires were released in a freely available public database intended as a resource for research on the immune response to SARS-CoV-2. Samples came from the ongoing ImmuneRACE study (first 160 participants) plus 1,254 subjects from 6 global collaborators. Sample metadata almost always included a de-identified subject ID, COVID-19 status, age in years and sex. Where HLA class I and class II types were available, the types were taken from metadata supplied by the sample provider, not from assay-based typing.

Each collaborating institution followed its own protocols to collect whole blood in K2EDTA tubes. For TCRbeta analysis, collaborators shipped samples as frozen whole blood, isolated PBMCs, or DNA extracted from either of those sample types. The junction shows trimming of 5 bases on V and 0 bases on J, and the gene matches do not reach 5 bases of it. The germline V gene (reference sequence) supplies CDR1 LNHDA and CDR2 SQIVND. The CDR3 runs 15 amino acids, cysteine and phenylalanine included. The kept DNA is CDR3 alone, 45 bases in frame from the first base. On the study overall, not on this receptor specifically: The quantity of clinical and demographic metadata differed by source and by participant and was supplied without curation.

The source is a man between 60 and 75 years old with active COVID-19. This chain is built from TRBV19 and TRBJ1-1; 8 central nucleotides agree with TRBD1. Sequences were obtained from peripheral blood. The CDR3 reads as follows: CASSPGQGMNTEAFF. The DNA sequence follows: TGTGCCAGTAGTCCCGGACAGGGTATGAACACTGAAGCTTTCTTT.